Listed here are 10 T cell receptor beta chains from one sample, sequenced in a study of T cells in Graves' hyperthyroidism and ophthalmopathy. RNA transcripts provided the source from which TCR beta CDR3 regions were amplified. TCR CDR3 regions were first amplified by RT-PCR with HTBI primers. TCRdb re-called the multiplex PCR reads with MiXCR, one entry per CDR3 protein. The sample carries 300,000 to 350,000 distinct CDR3 sequences, 21% recorded once. The specimen sequenced was blood. Receptor source: a woman in her forties or fifties with Graves' hyperthyroidism.

This chain links TRBV5-1 with TRBJ1-1; 7 positions agree with TRBD1. The junction had 10 bases not matched to a gene; V was cut back by 4 bases and J by 1 base. Per germline, CDR1 SGHRS and CDR2 YFSETQ. The length of the CDR3 is 16 residues. The DNA of the CDR3 is TGCGCCAGCAGCCCCCCGGGACAGACACCGAACACTGAAGCTTTCTTT. It specifies CASSPPGQTPNTEAFF.

This clonotype has ten or more counts. This chain uses TRBV12-3 or TRBV12-4 with TRBJ2-1; the D gene is possibly TRBD2 (6 bases). The CDR3 loop spans 17 amino acids. V was shortened by 3 bases and J by 0 bases, with 15 bases between the two germline ends. The CDR3 DNA reads TGTGCCAGCAGTTTGAGCGGGTCCCTTAGCTCCTACAATGAGCAGTTCTTC. Translated: CASSLSGSLSSYNEQFF.

The chain combines TRBV7-3 with TRBJ1-2; D gene uncertain. This CDR3 has 14 residues. Between the trimmed V and J ends, which lost 3 bases and 0 bases, there was a span of 8 bases. The germline V gene encodes CDR1 SGHTA and CDR2 FQGTGA. In DNA form, the CDR3 reads TGTGCCAGCAGCTTCCCATTATCTAACTATGGCTACACCTTC. Amino acid sequence: CASSFPLSNYGYTF.

In this sample, this clonotype turned up many times. V gene TRBV10-3 combines with J gene TRBJ1-1; 8 bases map to TRBD1. The CDR3 totals 14 residues. Germline trimming cut 6 bases from V and 6 bases from J; bases unmatched to any gene: 9. The germline V gene encodes CDR1 ENHRY and CDR2 SYGVKD. In DNA, the CDR3 is TGTGCCATCAGCCACAGGGGGGGCTTGGCTGAAGCTTTCTTT. This translates into CAISHRGGLAEAFF.

This clonotype showed up many times. This chain links TRBV30 with TRBJ1-1; the D is unclear. Germline CDR1 is GTSNPN and CDR2 is SVGIG (reference sequence). V dropped 3 bases and J dropped 4 bases, with 12 bases sitting between them. The length of the CDR3 is 13 residues. CDR3 bases: TGTGCCTGGAGGTGGGGAAGAGGCACTGAAGCTTTCTTT. The encoded protein is CAWRWGRGTEAFF.

This clonotype occurred many times. The V call is TRBV5-1, the J call TRBJ1-1; D remains unclear. The CDR3 is 15 residues long. CDR1 is SGHRS and CDR2 is YFSETQ in the germline V gene. Trimming cost V 1 base and J 0 bases, with 10 bases left between them. The CDR3 region is CASSLSLGMNTEAFF. The DNA for the CDR3 is TGCGCCAGCAGCTTGTCCCTGGGCATGAACACTGAAGCTTTCTTT.

This clonotype came up many times. In DNA, the CDR3 is TGTGCCAGCTCACCCACCTTAGCGGGAGGGACCTACAATGAGCAGTTCTTC. Amino acids: CASSPTLAGGTYNEQFF. The chain recombines TRBV18 with TRBJ2-1, with 11 bases fitting TRBD2. Germline-derived CDR1 and CDR2 are KGHSH and LQKENI. V lost 3 bases and J lost 2; bases outside the gene matches: 6. The CDR3 length is 17 residues.

This clonotype has a count of ten or more. The V gene is TRBV7-9, the J gene TRBJ1-2; D unresolved. CDR1 SEHNR and CDR2 FQNEAQ come from the germline V gene (reference sequence). CDR3 length: 13 residues. V shed 1 base and J shed 4 bases, with 7 bases lying between them. CDR3 amino acids: CASSLVEAYGYTF. The CDR3 DNA follows: TGTGCCAGCAGCTTAGTAGAGGCCTATGGCTACACCTTC.

This clonotype has a count of ten or more. This chain joins TRBV6-1 and TRBJ1-1; TRBD1 matches 10 bases. This CDR3 contains 14 residues. With V trimmed by 9 bases and J by 5 bases, 9 bases remained unmatched. Germline V gene data show CDR1 as MNHNS and CDR2 as SASEGT. The CDR3 DNA reads TGTGCCAGTAGACTAGGGACAGGGGAAACTGAAGCTTTCTTT. Its protein product is CASRLGTGETEAFF.

This rearrangement joins TRBV7-8 to TRBJ2-3, with D hard to call. The CDR3 spans 14 residues. V was clipped by 5 bases and J by 0 bases, with 9 bases between them. Germline CDR1 and CDR2: SGHVS and FQNEAQ. CDR3: CASSQQTSTDTQYF. For the CDR3, the DNA is TGTGCCAGCAGCCAACAGACTAGCACAGATACGCAGTATTTT.